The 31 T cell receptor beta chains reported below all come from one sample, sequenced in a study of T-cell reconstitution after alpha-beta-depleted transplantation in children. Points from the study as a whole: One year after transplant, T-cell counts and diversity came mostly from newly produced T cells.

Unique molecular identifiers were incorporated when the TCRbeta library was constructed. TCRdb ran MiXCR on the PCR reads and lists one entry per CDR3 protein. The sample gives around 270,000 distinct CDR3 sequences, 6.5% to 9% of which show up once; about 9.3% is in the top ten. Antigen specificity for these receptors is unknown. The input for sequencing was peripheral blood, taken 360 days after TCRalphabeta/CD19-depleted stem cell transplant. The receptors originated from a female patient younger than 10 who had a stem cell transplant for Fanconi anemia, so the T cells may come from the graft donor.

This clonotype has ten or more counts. The CDR3 loop reads CATSRYTPSRLAGSTDTQYF. Written as DNA, the CDR3 is TGTGCCACCAGCAGGTATACCCCCTCGAGACTAGCGGGAAGCACAGATACGCAGTATTTT. The V and J genes are TRBV15 and TRBJ2-3, with 11 positions matching TRBD2. The CDR3 totals 20 residues. CDR1 is LNHNV, CDR2 YYDKDF, per germline (reference sequence). The V and J ends lost 3 bases and 0 bases, in that order; junction bases with no gene match: 14.

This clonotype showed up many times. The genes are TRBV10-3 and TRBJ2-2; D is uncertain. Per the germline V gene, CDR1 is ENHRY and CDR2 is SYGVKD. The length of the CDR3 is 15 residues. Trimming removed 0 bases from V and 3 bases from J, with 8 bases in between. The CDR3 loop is CAISESVSHTGELFF. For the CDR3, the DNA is TGTGCCATCAGTGAGTCCGTGTCGCACACCGGGGAGCTGTTTTTT.

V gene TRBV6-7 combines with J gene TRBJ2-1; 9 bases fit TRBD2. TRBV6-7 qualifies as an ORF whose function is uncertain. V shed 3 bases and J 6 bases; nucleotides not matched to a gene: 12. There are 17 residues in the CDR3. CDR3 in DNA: TGTGCCAGCAGTTATTCGCTCGAGCGGGGGGCGAGCAATGAGCAGTTCTTC. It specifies CASSYSLERGASNEQFF.

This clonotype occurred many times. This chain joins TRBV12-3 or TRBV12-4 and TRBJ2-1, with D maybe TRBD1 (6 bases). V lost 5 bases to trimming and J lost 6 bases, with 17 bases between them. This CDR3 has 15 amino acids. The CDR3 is CASSPTGYPGNEQFF. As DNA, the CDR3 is TGTGCCAGCAGTCCCACAGGGTACCCGGGCAATGAGCAGTTCTTC.

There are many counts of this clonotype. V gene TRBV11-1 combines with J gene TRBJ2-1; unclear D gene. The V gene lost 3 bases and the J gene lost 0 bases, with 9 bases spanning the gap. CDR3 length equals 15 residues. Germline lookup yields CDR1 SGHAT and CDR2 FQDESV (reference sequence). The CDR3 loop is CASSLDVSSYNEQFF. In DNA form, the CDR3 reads TGTGCCAGCAGCTTGGACGTGAGCTCCTACAATGAGCAGTTCTTC. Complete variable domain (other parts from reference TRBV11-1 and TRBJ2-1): EAEVAQSPRYKITEKSQAVAFWCDPISGHATLYWYRQILGQGPELLVQFQDESVVDDSQLPKDRFSAERLKGVDSTLKIQPAELGDSAMYLCASSLDVSSYNEQFFGPGTRLTVL.

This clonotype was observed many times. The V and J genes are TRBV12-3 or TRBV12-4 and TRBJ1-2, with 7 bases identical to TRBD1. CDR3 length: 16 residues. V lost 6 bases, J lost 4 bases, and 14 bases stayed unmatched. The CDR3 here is CASSLGGTAFFYGYTF. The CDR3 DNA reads TGTGCCAGCAGCTTGGGTGGGACAGCATTTTTCTATGGCTACACCTTC.

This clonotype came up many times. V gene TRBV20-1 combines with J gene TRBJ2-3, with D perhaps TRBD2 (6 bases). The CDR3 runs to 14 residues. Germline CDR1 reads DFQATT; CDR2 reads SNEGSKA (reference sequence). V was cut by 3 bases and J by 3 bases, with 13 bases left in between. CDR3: CSARMAGGTDTQYF. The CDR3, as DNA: TGCAGTGCTAGGATGGCTGGAGGGACAGATACGCAGTATTTT.

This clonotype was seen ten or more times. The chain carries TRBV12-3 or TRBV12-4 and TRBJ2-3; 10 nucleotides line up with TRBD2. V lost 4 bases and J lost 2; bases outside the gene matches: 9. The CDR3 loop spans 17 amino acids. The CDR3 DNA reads TGTGCCAGCAGTTCGGATCTAGCGGGGGCGTACACAGATACGCAGTATTTT. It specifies CASSSDLAGAYTDTQYF.

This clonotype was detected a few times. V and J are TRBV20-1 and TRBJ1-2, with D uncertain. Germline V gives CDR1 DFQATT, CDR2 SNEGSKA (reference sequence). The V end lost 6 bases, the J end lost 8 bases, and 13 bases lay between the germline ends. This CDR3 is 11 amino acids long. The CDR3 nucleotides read TGCAGTGCCTTCGGTCTGGGAGGCTACACCTTC. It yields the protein CSAFGLGGYTF.

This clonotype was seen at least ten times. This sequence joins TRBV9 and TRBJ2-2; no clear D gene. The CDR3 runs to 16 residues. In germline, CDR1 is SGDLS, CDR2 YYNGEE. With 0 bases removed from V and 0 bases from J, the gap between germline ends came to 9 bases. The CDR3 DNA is TGTGCCAGCAGCGTAGTTGCGGCTCCGAACACCGGGGAGCTGTTTTTT. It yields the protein CASSVVAAPNTGELFF.

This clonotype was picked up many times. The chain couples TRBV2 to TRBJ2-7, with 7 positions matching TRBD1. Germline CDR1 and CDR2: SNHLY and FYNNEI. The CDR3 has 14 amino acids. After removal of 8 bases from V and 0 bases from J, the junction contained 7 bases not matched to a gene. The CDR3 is CASRPTGPSYEQYF. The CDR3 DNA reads TGTGCCAGCCGCCCGACAGGGCCCTCCTACGAGCAGTACTTC.

The CDR3 is CASSLLDRAGNTIYF. DNA for the CDR3: TGTGCCAGCAGCCTTTTGGACAGGGCGGGAAACACCATATATTTT. The rearrangement joins TRBV3-1 to TRBJ1-3; 8 bases agree with TRBD1. The V and J ends lost 4 bases and 4 bases, in that order; junction bases with no gene match: 6. The CDR3 consists of 15 residues. In germline, CDR1 is LGHDT, CDR2 YNNKEL (reference sequence).

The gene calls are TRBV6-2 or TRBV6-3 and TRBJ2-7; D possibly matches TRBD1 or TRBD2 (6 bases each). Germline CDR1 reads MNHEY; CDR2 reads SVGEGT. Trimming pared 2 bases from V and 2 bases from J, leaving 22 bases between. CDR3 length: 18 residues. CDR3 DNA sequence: TGTGCCAGCAGTTACAGAGGGGGGTCGACAGGCGAAGCCTACGAGCAGTACTTC. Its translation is CASSYRGGSTGEAYEQYF.

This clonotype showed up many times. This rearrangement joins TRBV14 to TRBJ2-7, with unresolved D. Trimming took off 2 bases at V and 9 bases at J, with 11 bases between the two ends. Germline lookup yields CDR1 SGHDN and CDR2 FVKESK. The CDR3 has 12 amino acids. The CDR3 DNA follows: TGTGCCAGCAGCCAAAGCCGAGCTTGGCAGTACTTC. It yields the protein CASSQSRAWQYF.

The CDR3 is CSARDREAGYEQYF. The CDR3 DNA reads TGCAGTGCTAGAGACAGGGAGGCTGGCTACGAGCAGTACTTC. The gene calls are TRBV20-1 and TRBJ2-7; TRBD2 is a possible D gene (6 bases). This CDR3 spans 14 amino acids. Deletions cut 0 bases from V and 3 bases from J, with 12 bases between. Germline values: CDR1 DFQATT, CDR2 SNEGSKA (reference sequence).

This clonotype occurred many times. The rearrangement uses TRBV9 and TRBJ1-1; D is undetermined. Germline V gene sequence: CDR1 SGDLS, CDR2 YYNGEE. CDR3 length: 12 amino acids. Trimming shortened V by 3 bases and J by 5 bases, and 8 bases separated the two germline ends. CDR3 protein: CASSARGTEAFF. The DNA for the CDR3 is TGTGCCAGCAGCGCCCGGGGTACTGAAGCTTTCTTT.

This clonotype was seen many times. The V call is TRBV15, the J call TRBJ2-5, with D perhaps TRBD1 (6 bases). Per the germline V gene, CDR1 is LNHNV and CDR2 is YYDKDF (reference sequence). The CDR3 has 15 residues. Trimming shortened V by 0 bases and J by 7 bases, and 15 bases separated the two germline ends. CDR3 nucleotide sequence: TGTGCCACCAGCAGAGATGGGGGCCTCATGGGGACCCAGTACTTC. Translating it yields CATSRDGGLMGTQYF.

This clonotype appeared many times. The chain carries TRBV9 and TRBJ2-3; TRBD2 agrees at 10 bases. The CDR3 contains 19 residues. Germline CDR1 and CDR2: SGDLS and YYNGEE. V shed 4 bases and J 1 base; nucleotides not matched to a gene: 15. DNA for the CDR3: TGTGCCAGCAGCAGGAGTAGCGGGGGGCCCTTACGTCGCACAGATACGCAGTATTTT. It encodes CASSRSSGGPLRRTDTQYF.

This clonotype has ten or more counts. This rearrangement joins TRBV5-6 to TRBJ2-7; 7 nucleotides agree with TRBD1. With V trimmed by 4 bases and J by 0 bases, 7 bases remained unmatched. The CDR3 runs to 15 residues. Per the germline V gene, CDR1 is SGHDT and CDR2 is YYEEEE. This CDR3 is CASSGAGTVSYEQYF. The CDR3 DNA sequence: TGTGCCAGCAGCGGAGCCGGGACAGTCTCCTACGAGCAGTACTTC.

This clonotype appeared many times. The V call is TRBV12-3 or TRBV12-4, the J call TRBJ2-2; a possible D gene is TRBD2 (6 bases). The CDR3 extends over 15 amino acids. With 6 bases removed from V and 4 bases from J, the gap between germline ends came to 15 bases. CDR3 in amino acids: CASRVSPGGTGELFF. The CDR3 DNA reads TGTGCCAGCAGGGTCAGCCCCGGGGGCACCGGGGAGCTGTTTTTT.

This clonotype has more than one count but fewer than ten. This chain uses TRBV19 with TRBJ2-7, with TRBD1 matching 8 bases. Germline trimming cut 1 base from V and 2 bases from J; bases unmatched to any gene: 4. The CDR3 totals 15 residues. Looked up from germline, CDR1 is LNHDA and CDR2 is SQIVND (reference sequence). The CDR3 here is CASSIGQGLTYEQYF. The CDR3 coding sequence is TGTGCCAGTAGTATAGGACAGGGGCTAACCTACGAGCAGTACTTC. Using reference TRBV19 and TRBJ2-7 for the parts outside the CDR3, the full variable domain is DGGITQSPKYLFRKEGQNVTLSCEQNLNHDAMYWYRQDPGQGLRLIYYSQIVNDFQKGDIAEGYSVSREKKESFPLTVTSAQKNPTAFYLCASSIGQGLTYEQYFGPGTRLTVT.

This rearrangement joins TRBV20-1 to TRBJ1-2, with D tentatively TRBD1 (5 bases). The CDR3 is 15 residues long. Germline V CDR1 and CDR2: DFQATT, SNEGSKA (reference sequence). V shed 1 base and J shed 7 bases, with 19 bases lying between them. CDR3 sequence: CSARAVTAGWGGYTF. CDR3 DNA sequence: TGCAGTGCTAGAGCGGTGACGGCAGGGTGGGGTGGCTACACCTTC.

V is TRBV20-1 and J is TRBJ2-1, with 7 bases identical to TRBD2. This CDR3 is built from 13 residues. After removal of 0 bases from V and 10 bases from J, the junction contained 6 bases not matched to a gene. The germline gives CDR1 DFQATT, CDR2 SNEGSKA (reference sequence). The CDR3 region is CSARDVREGEQFF. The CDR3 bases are TGCAGTGCTAGAGACGTCAGGGAGGGAGAGCAGTTCTTC.

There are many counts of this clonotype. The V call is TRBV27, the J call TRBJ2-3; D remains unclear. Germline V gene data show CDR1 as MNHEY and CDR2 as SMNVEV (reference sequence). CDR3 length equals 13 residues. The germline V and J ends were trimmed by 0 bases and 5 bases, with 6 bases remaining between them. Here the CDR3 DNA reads TGTGCCAGCAGTTTATCTTATGGAGATACGCAGTATTTT. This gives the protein CASSLSYGDTQYF.

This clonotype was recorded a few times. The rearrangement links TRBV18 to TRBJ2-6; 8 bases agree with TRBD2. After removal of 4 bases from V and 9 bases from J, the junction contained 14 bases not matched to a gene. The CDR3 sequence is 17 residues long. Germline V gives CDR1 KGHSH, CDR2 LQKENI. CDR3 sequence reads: CASSQLIGSTSVNVLTF. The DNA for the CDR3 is TGTGCCAGCTCACAGCTTATAGGGTCGACTAGCGTCAACGTCCTGACTTTC.

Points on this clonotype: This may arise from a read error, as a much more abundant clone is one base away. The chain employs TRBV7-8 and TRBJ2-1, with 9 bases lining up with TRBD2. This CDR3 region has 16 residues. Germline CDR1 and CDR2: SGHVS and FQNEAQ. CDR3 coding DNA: TGTGCCAGCAGCTTAGGCGGGAGGGCTCCTTACAATGAGCGGTTCTTC. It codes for CASSLGGRAPYNERFF.

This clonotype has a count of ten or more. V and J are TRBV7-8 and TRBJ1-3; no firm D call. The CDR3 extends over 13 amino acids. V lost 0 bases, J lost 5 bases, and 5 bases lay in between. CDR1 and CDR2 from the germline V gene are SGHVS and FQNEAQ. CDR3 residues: CASSLAPRNTIYF. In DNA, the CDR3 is TGTGCCAGCAGCTTAGCTCCGAGAAACACCATATATTTT.

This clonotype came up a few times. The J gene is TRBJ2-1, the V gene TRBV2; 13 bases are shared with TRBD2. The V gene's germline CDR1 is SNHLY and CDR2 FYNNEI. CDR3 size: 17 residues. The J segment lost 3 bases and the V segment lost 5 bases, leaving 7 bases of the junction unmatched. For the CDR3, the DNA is TGTGCCAGCAGTCTACTAGCGGGGGGGACTGTCTACAATGAGCAGTTCTTC. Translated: CASSLLAGGTVYNEQFF. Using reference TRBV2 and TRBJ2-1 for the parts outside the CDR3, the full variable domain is EPEVTQTPSHQVTQMGQEVILRCVPISNHLYFYWYRQILGQKVEFLVSFYNNEISEKSEIFDDQFSVERPDGSNFTLKIRSTKLEDSAMYFCASSLLAGGTVYNEQFFGPGTRLTVL.

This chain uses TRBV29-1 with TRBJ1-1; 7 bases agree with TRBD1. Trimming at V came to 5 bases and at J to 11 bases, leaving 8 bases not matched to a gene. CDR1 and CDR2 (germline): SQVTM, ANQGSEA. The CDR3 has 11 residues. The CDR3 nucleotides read TGCAGCGTTAAAGTAGGGGGCGCGGCTTTCTTT. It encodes CSVKVGGAAFF. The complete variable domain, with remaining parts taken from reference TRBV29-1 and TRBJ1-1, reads SAVISQKPSRDICQRGTSLTIQCQVDSQVTMMFWYRQQPGQSLTLIATANQGSEATYESGFVIDKFPISRPNLTFSTLTVSNMSPEDSSIYLCSVKVGGAAFFGQGTRLTVV.

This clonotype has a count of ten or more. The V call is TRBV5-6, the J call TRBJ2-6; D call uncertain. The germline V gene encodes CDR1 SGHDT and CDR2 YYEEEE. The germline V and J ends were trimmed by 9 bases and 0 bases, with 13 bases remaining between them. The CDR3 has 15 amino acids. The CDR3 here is CATIYRSSGANVLTF. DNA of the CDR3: TGTGCCACGATCTACCGCTCCTCTGGGGCCAACGTCCTGACTTTC. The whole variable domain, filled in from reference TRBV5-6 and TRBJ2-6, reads DAGVTQSPTHLIKTRGQQVTLRCSPKSGHDTVSWYQQALGQGPQFIFQYYEEEERQRGNFPDRFSGHQFPNYSSELNVNALLLGDSALYLCATIYRSSGANVLTFGAGSRLTVL.

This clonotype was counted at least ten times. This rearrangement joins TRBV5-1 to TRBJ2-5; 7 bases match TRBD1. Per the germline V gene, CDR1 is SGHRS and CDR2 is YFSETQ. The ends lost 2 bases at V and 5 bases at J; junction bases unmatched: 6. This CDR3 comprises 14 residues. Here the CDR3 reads CASSFGQVGETQYF. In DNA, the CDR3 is TGCGCCAGCAGCTTCGGACAGGTCGGGGAGACCCAGTACTTC.